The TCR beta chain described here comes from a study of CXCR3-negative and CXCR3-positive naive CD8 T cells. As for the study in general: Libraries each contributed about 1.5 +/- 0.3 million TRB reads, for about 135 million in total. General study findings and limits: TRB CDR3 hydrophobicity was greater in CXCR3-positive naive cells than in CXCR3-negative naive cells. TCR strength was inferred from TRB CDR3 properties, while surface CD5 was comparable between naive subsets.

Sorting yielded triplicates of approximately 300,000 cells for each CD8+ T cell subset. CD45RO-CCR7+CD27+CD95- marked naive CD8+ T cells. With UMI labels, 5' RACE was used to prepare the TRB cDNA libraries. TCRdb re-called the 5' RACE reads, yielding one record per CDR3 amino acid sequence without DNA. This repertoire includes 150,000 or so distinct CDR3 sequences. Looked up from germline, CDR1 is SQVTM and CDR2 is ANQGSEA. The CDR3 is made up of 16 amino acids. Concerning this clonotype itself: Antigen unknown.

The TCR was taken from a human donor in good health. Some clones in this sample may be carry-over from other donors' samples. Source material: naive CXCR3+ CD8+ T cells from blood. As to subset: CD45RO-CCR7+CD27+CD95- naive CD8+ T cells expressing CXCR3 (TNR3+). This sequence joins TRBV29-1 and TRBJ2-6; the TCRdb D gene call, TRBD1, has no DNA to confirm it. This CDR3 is CSVEGGMFSGANVLTF.